One sample yielded the 17 T cell receptor beta chains listed below, sequenced in a study of T cell changes during pregnancy in multiple sclerosis. Only in-frame clones appear in the TCRdb table, and some are missing; sequencing was by immunoSEQ multiplex PCR. The table lists about 66,000 clones, about 91% of them singletons. Sequencing used CD8+ T cells from peripheral blood mononuclear cells, obtained before pregnancy. Receptors originate from a female donor with multiple sclerosis, enrolled in a pregnancy study.

The V call is TRBV6-1, the J call TRBJ1-6; a possible D gene is TRBD1 (5 bases). This CDR3 spans 18 amino acids. Trimming took 3 bases from V and 0 from J, leaving 15 bases between them. Germline CDR1 MNHNS, CDR2 SASEGT. This CDR3 is CASSEARGEGSYNSPLHF. The CDR3 DNA is TGTGCCAGCAGTGAGGCCCGGGGGGAGGGCTCCTATAATTCACCCCTCCACTTT.

This clone was seen just once. The chain recombines TRBV6-6 with TRBJ2-3, with D unresolved. The V end lost 6 bases, the J end lost 2 bases, and 12 bases lay between the germline ends. Germline loops: CDR1 MNHNY, CDR2 SVGAGI (reference sequence). The CDR3 spans 14 residues. CDR3 residues: CASRESLVTDTQYF. In DNA form, the CDR3 reads TGTGCCAGCAGGGAGTCTTTGGTCACAGATACGCAGTATTTT.

V and J are TRBV9 and TRBJ2-5, with 13 bases that match TRBD2. The trim removed 4 bases at V and 2 bases at J, leaving 11 bases unmatched. The germline gives CDR1 SGDLS, CDR2 YYNGEE. This CDR3 has 18 amino acids. CDR3 DNA: TGTGCCAGCAGCCCCGGACTAGCGGGGGCCCTCACGCAAGAGACCCAGTACTTC. Translation gives CASSPGLAGALTQETQYF.

The V and J genes are TRBV5-4 and TRBJ2-3; D remains ambiguous. V was trimmed by 6 bases and J by 4 bases, leaving 12 bases between them. Looked up from germline, CDR1 is SGHNT and CDR2 is YYREEE (reference sequence). This CDR3 region has 13 residues. The CDR3 sequence is CASTAEAADTQYF. The DNA for the CDR3 is TGTGCCAGCACCGCTGAGGCGGCAGATACGCAGTATTTT.

The V gene is TRBV4-1, the J gene TRBJ2-7, with D perhaps TRBD2 (6 bases). Looked up from germline, CDR1 is MGHRA and CDR2 is YSYEKL. The CDR3 consists of 15 residues. Trimming took 1 base from V and 2 from J, leaving 12 bases between them. The CDR3 region has the DNA TGCGCCAGCAGCCAAGTTAACAGCGGGCCCTACGAGCAGTACTTC. Its protein is CASSQVNSGPYEQYF.

V and J are TRBV29-1 and TRBJ2-6; tentative D call: TRBD1 (6 bases). V was clipped by 0 bases and J by 0 bases, with 15 bases between them. The CDR3 length is 18 residues. Germline CDR1 reads SQVTM; CDR2 reads ANQGSEA. The CDR3 is CSVEDRRGGFSGANVLTF. CDR3 bases: TGCAGCGTTGAAGATCGGCGAGGGGGTTTCTCTGGGGCCAACGTCCTGACTTTC.

This clone occurred once. The chain links TRBV2 to TRBJ2-7; 7 bases are shared with TRBD1. CDR1 and CDR2 from the germline V gene are SNHLY and FYNNEI. The CDR3 has 15 amino acids. V was clipped by 10 bases and J by 2 bases; unmatched bases: 14. The CDR3 coding sequence is TGTGCCACATTTATTCTCGGGACAGATGCCTACGAGCAGTACTTC. Its translation: CATFILGTDAYEQYF.

This chain uses TRBV12-2 with TRBJ2-1; TRBD2 reflects the table's D call only, with no check against the DNA. TRBV12-2 is described as a pseudogene. This CDR3 spans 14 amino acids. This chain's CDR3 is CASRLAGLAGEQFF. In DNA form, the CDR3 reads TGTGCAAGTCGCTTAGCGGGACTAGCGGGTGAGCAGTTCTTC.

The chain joins TRBV9 to TRBJ2-1, with D possibly being TRBD2 (6 bases). Between the trimmed V and J ends, which lost 2 bases and 5 bases, there was a span of 14 bases. Germline CDR1 SGDLS, CDR2 YYNGEE. The CDR3 is made up of 15 amino acids. CDR3 loop: CASSVVGLAHNEQFF. CDR3 in DNA: TGTGCCAGCAGCGTGGTCGGGCTAGCGCACAATGAGCAGTTCTTC.

CDR3 amino acids: CASSLGGLVPNEKLFF. Here the CDR3 DNA reads TGTGCCAGCAGCTTAGGAGGGCTCGTCCCTAATGAAAAACTGTTTTTT. This rearrangement joins TRBV7-9 to TRBJ1-4, with unresolved D. CDR3 length: 16 amino acids. Germline loops: CDR1 SEHNR, CDR2 FQNEAQ (reference sequence). Trimming shortened V by 1 base and J by 3 bases, and 12 bases separated the two germline ends.

This sequence joins TRBV25-1 and TRBJ2-3; perhaps TRBD2 as D (7 bases). There are 17 residues in the CDR3. The V gene lost 3 bases and the J gene lost 4 bases, with 20 bases spanning the gap. Germline V CDR1 and CDR2: MGHDK, SYGVNS. The CDR3 spells CASSENWRGGRADTQYF. For the CDR3, the DNA is TGTGCCAGCAGTGAGAATTGGAGGGGGGGCCGGGCAGATACGCAGTATTTT.

The rearrangement uses TRBV27 and TRBJ1-1; D is uncertain. CDR3 size: 12 residues. The germline CDR1 and CDR2 sequences are MNHEY and SMNVEV (reference sequence). V was clipped by 2 bases and J by 7 bases, with 8 bases between them. The CDR3 is CASSLGHGEAFF. CDR3 coding DNA: TGTGCCAGCAGTTTAGGGCATGGTGAAGCTTTCTTT.

This chain uses TRBV7-9 with TRBJ2-1; 8 nucleotides align to TRBD2. The CDR3 extends over 17 amino acids. V lost 5 bases to trimming and J lost 5 bases; unmatched junction nucleotides: 14. The germline V gene has CDR1 SEHNR and CDR2 FQNEAQ (reference sequence). CDR3 region: CASSAADGGGPNNEQFF. The CDR3 coding sequence is TGTGCCAGCAGCGCAGCCGACGGCGGGGGGCCCAACAATGAGCAGTTCTTC.

V gene TRBV4-1 combines with J gene TRBJ1-1; 8 nucleotides align to TRBD1. With 9 bases clipped from V and 5 bases from J, the junction kept 8 bases outside the gene matches. The germline gives CDR1 MGHRA, CDR2 YSYEKL. The CDR3 is 13 residues long. The CDR3 DNA reads TGCGCCAGTCAGCAGGGGGCGCGTACTGAAGCTTTCTTT. Translated, it gives CASQQGARTEAFF.

The V call is TRBV6-5, the J call TRBJ2-1, with 11 bases that match TRBD2. Germline V gene lookup returns CDR1 MNHEY and CDR2 SVGAGI. The CDR3 covers 14 residues. V was pared by 5 bases and J by 7 bases, with 4 bases of the junction left unmatched. The CDR3 bases are TGTGCCAGCAGTATACTAGCGGGGGAAAATGAGCAGTTCTTC. Amino acid sequence: CASSILAGENEQFF.

The CDR3 bases are TGTGCCAGCAGTTTATCGAGGTCCCTATCCTACAATGAGCAGTTCTTC. It encodes CASSLSRSLSYNEQFF. This chain connects TRBV27 to TRBJ2-1; D remains unclear. Trimming cost V 0 bases and J 1 base, with 10 bases left between them. Per the germline V gene, CDR1 is MNHEY and CDR2 is SMNVEV (reference sequence). The CDR3 sequence is 16 residues long.

This chain uses TRBV27 with TRBJ2-7, with TRBD1 matching over 9 bases. With V trimmed by 5 bases and J by 0 bases, 5 bases remained unmatched. The germline CDR1 and CDR2 sequences are MNHEY and SMNVEV (reference sequence). The CDR3 runs 15 residues. CDR3 region: CASSTPGQGSYEQYF. DNA for the CDR3: TGTGCCAGCAGTACTCCGGGACAGGGCTCCTACGAGCAGTACTTC.